The clone carrying this T cell receptor (beta chain) was seen a single time. These data are taken from a study of blood T cell repertoires in COVID-19. At the level of the study: Italy, Spain and the United States were the sources of the convalescent and acute COVID-19 samples. Sample material is recorded as cDNA or gDNA derived from T cells, B-cell-depleted T cells, or PBMCs.

Per the authors' pipeline: Reference gene primer amplification in the assay estimated nucleated cell counts. Only in-frame clones appear in the TCRdb table, and some are missing; sequencing was by immunoSEQ multiplex PCR. The V and J calls and clone size are taken from that table; D and trimming were inferred from the DNA. Of a few hundred thousand clones listed, approximately 83% are singletons. CDR1 MNHEY and CDR2 SVGAGI come from the germline V gene. This CDR3 has 15 residues. The V and J ends lost 6 bases and 6 bases, in that order; junction bases with no gene match: 8. Specimen: peripheral blood. The V call is TRBV6-5, the J call TRBJ2-2; 9 bases agree with TRBD2. The receptor was derived from a man older than 75 with acute or convalescent COVID-19. The DNA for the CDR3 is TGTGCCAGCAGCTCCGGGACTAGCAAACCCGGGGAGCTGTTTTTT. Protein sequence: CASSSGTSKPGELFF.